The next 23 T cell receptor beta chains were all read from a single sample in a study of T cells in Graves' hyperthyroidism and ophthalmopathy (dated by TCRdb to the late 2010s). The library was made by multiplex PCR. The reads were generated on an Illumina HiSeq 2000. The TCR beta CDR3 regions were amplified from RNA transcripts. For the first round of RT-PCR on the TCR CDR3, the HTBI primer set was used together with the Qiagen OneStep RT-PCR kit. TCRdb cleaned the public reads at Q25 with fastp, built clones with MiXCR and kept in-frame beta chains. Each record represents a unique CDR3 protein, reported with the most common genes and DNA among its rows. This sample lists 600,000 or so distinct CDR3 sequences; 15% to 20% were detected once. The ten most abundant clones make up about 3.8% of the sample. The sample was blood. The receptors shown here come from a woman in her 30s with Graves' hyperthyroidism.

This clonotype was recorded a few times. V usage is TRBV5-1 and J usage is TRBJ1-2; 7 nucleotides match TRBD1. Unmatched junction bases numbered 15, after V lost 5 bases and J lost 8 bases. The CDR3 contains 15 residues. The germline CDR1 and CDR2 sequences are SGHRS and YFSETQ. CDR3 DNA: TGCGCCAGCAGGGACAGGATTGACTATGCCTTGGGCTACACCTTC. Translated, it gives CASRDRIDYALGYTF.

This clonotype was seen many times. V gene TRBV2 combines with J gene TRBJ1-5, with a weak D call TRBD1 (5 bases). The CDR3 runs to 15 residues. V lost 6 bases, J lost 2 bases, and 14 bases lay in between. CDR1 is SNHLY and CDR2 is FYNNEI in the germline V gene. CDR3: CASRLRGIGNQPQHF. CDR3 DNA sequence: TGTGCCAGCAGGCTCCGGGGGATTGGCAATCAGCCCCAGCATTTT. Full variable domain (missing parts from reference TRBV2 and TRBJ1-5): EPEVTQTPSHQVTQMGQEVILRCVPISNHLYFYWYRQILGQKVEFLVSFYNNEISEKSEIFDDQFSVERPDGSNFTLKIRSTKLEDSAMYFCASRLRGIGNQPQHFGDGTRLSIL.

This clonotype has at least ten counts. The gene calls are TRBV28 and TRBJ2-7, with TRBD1 matching 8 bases. The V and J ends lost 5 bases and 6 bases, in that order; junction bases with no gene match: 9. The CDR3 is 14 residues long. The germline V gene encodes CDR1 MDHEN and CDR2 SYDVKM. This CDR3 reads CASSLSRGPAEQYF. DNA of the CDR3: TGTGCCAGCAGTCTGAGCAGGGGGCCCGCCGAGCAGTACTTC.

There are a few counts of this clonotype. The chain uses TRBV5-6 and TRBJ2-1; 10 nucleotides line up with TRBD2. The CDR3 has 15 amino acids. From germline, CDR1 is SGHDT and CDR2 YYEEEE. The V segment lost 0 bases and the J segment 6 bases; nucleotides outside the gene matches: 3. CDR3 region: CASSLGLAGLNEQFF. The CDR3, as DNA: TGTGCCAGCAGCTTGGGACTAGCGGGCCTCAATGAGCAGTTCTTC.

V gene TRBV7-8 combines with J gene TRBJ2-5; 8 nucleotides match TRBD2. CDR1 is SGHVS and CDR2 is FQNEAQ in the germline V gene. V gave up 8 bases and J gave up 4 bases; unmatched junction bases: 3. The CDR3 loop spans 12 amino acids. The CDR3 reads CASRGLGETQYF. Here the CDR3 DNA reads TGTGCCAGCCGGGGACTAGGAGAGACCCAGTACTTC.

The rearrangement links TRBV3-1 to TRBJ2-5; 7 bases align to TRBD2. The CDR3 loop spans 16 amino acids. Germline V gene lookup returns CDR1 LGHDT and CDR2 YNNKEL (reference sequence). Trimming cost V 5 bases and J 1 base; bases outside gene matches: 10. The CDR3 region has the DNA TGTGCCAGCAGCGTAGATGGGGGGGAGGCCCAAGAGACCCAGTACTTC. Translating gives CASSVDGGEAQETQYF.

This chain joins TRBV25-1 and TRBJ1-3; a weak D match, TRBD1 (6 bases). Germline V gene data show CDR1 as MGHDK and CDR2 as SYGVNS. V dropped 3 bases and J dropped 2 bases, with 11 bases sitting between them. The CDR3 is 15 residues long. This CDR3 is CASSDRRGTGNTIYF. The CDR3 bases are TGTGCCAGCAGTGATCGCAGGGGCACTGGAAACACCATATATTTT. Filled out from reference TRBV25-1 and TRBJ1-3, the complete variable domain reads EADIYQTPRYLVIGTGKKITLECSQTMGHDKMYWYQQDPGMELHLIHYSYGVNSTEKGDLSSESTVSRIRTEHFPLTLESARPSHTSQYLCASSDRRGTGNTIYFGEGSWLTVV.

This clonotype was observed at least ten times. The chain is built from TRBV10-3 and TRBJ2-1; D perhaps matches TRBD2 (6 bases). The CDR3 is made up of 14 amino acids. V lost 8 bases, J lost 0 bases, and 11 bases lay in between. Germline CDR1 and CDR2: ENHRY and SYGVKD. CDR3 bases: TGTGCCATCGGTGGGACTGGCTCCTACAATGAGCAGTTCTTC. This codes for CAIGGTGSYNEQFF.

There are many counts of this clonotype. The genes are TRBV7-9 and TRBJ1-1; no firm D call. Trimming cost V 2 bases and J 3 bases, with 7 bases left between them. The CDR3 runs 13 residues. CDR1 and CDR2 (germline): SEHNR, FQNEAQ (reference sequence). The CDR3 DNA is TGTGCCAGCAGCTTATACAGTGACACTGAAGCTTTCTTT. Amino acids: CASSLYSDTEAFF.

The sample holds a few counts of this clonotype. The genes are TRBV3-1 and TRBJ2-1; D remains unclear. Germline-derived CDR1 and CDR2 are LGHDT and YNNKEL (reference sequence). V was clipped by 0 bases and J by 7 bases, with 16 bases between them. The CDR3 runs to 16 residues. In nucleotides, the CDR3 is TGTGCCAGCAGCCAAGAGTCGCGGACGGGCAGGAATGAGCAGTTCTTC. It encodes CASSQESRTGRNEQFF.

This clonotype was found a few times. The chain is built from TRBV2 and TRBJ2-1, with TRBD2 matching 8 bases. V lost 6 bases to trimming and J lost 6 bases; unmatched junction nucleotides: 10. The germline CDR1 and CDR2 sequences are SNHLY and FYNNEI. This CDR3 spans 15 amino acids. For the CDR3, the DNA is TGTGCCAGCAGGCTTACTAGCGGACTAACCAATGAGCAGTTCTTC. It is translated as CASRLTSGLTNEQFF.

This clonotype was counted only a few times. The rearrangement links TRBV11-2 to TRBJ2-7, with D perhaps TRBD1 or TRBD2 (6 bases each). Germline CDR1 SGHAT, CDR2 FQNNGV. V was clipped by 4 bases and J by 3 bases, with 19 bases between them. The length of the CDR3 is 16 residues. The CDR3 DNA is TGTGCCAGCAGCTCACATGGGGGCGGGATGGACTACGAGCAGTACTTC. This codes for CASSSHGGGMDYEQYF. The full variable domain, in which reference TRBV11-2 and TRBJ2-7 provide the parts outside the CDR3, is EAGVAQSPRYKIIEKRQSVAFWCNPISGHATLYWYQQILGQGPKLLIQFQNNGVVDDSQLPKDRFSAERLKGVDSTLKIQPAKLEDSAVYLCASSSHGGGMDYEQYFGPGTRLTVT.

This clonotype has a count of ten or more. V is TRBV20-1 and J is TRBJ2-3; 8 nucleotides agree with TRBD2. Germline V gives CDR1 DFQATT, CDR2 SNEGSKA (reference sequence). J lost 7 bases, V lost 3 bases, and 21 bases had no gene match. This CDR3 region has 18 residues. The CDR3 nucleotides are TGCAGTGCTAGGCTCTTACGAGGCAACGCGGGAGGAGGTTATACGCAGTATTTT. It specifies CSARLLRGNAGGGYTQYF.

The chain joins TRBV2 to TRBJ2-2, with D possibly being TRBD2 (5 bases). The V end lost 6 bases, the J end lost 8 bases, and 13 bases lay between the germline ends. In germline, CDR1 is SNHLY, CDR2 FYNNEI. The CDR3 length is 13 residues. CDR3 protein: CASRTDPGGELFF. CDR3 nucleotides: TGTGCCAGCAGAACAGATCCGGGAGGGGAGCTGTTTTTT.

This clonotype was seen a few times. The J gene is TRBJ2-2, the V gene TRBV28; D is ambiguous. CDR1 is MDHEN and CDR2 is SYDVKM in the germline V gene. The ends were cut back, 4 bases at V and 1 base at J, with 10 bases in the middle. The CDR3 totals 15 residues. This CDR3 reads CASSSGSWNTGELFF. In DNA, the CDR3 is TGTGCCAGCAGTTCGGGTAGCTGGAACACCGGGGAGCTGTTTTTT.

The chain uses TRBV2 and TRBJ2-7; the D gene is possibly TRBD1 (6 bases). CDR1 and CDR2 (germline): SNHLY, FYNNEI. There are 14 residues in the CDR3. V lost 7 bases, J lost 3 bases, and 16 bases lay in between. CDR3: CASNQGYAYYEQYF. The CDR3, as DNA: TGTGCCAGCAATCAGGGGTACGCGTACTACGAGCAGTACTTC.

The chain recombines TRBV2 with TRBJ1-2; D remains unclear. Per germline, CDR1 SNHLY and CDR2 FYNNEI. The germline V and J ends were trimmed by 2 bases and 8 bases, with 12 bases remaining between them. The CDR3 runs 13 residues. The CDR3 region is CASSERPQRGYTF. The CDR3 region has the DNA TGTGCCAGCAGTGAACGGCCCCAGCGGGGCTACACCTTC.

This clonotype showed up many times. The V gene is TRBV7-2, the J gene TRBJ1-6; D ambiguous. The CDR3 is 13 residues long. The V gene lost 1 base and the J gene lost 16 bases, with 14 bases spanning the gap. Germline V CDR1 and CDR2: SGHTA, FQGNSA. The CDR3 DNA reads as TGTGCCAGCAGCTTAGACCCCTCGGCCGATCTCCACTTT. It encodes CASSLDPSADLHF.

This clonotype was detected many times. The chain uses TRBV11-2 and TRBJ2-7; no reliable D call. The CDR3 runs to 12 residues. Trimming took 5 bases from V and 6 from J, leaving 11 bases between them. The germline CDR1 and CDR2 sequences are SGHAT and FQNNGV. The CDR3 DNA is TGTGCCAGCAGCGAAGGGTCTCCCGAGCAGTACTTC. Translating gives CASSEGSPEQYF.

This chain connects TRBV30 to TRBJ2-2; D is perhaps TRBD1 (5 bases). The V gene lost 0 bases and the J gene lost 7 bases, with 6 bases spanning the gap. The CDR3 has 12 amino acids. The germline V gene encodes CDR1 GTSNPN and CDR2 SVGIG (reference sequence). Here the CDR3 DNA reads TGTGCCTGGAGTGTAGGGGTCGGGGAGCTGTTTTTT. Translating gives CAWSVGVGELFF. The complete variable domain, with remaining parts taken from reference TRBV30 and TRBJ2-2, reads SQTIHQWPATLVQPVGSPLSLECTVEGTSNPNLYWYRQAAGRGLQLLFYSVGIGQISSEVPQNLSASRPQDRQFILSSKKLLLSDSGFYLCAWSVGVGELFFGEGSRLTVL.

A note on this clonotype: Compared with germline, one end of the junction differs, possibly owing to a read error. V and J are TRBV4-1 and TRBJ2-2; 9 bases match TRBD2. The germline gives CDR1 MGHRA, CDR2 YSYEKL. The CDR3 totals 15 residues. CDR3 residues: CASGQLGLAAGELFF. The CDR3 coding sequence is TGCGCCAGCGGCCAACTGGGACTAGCTGCCGGGGAGCTGTTTTTT.

This clonotype has a count of ten or more. The chain has TRBV2 and TRBJ2-1, with 7 bases that match TRBD2. The CDR3 runs to 16 residues. Germline values: CDR1 SNHLY, CDR2 FYNNEI. Trimming cost V 6 bases and J 5 bases; bases outside gene matches: 13. The CDR3 DNA is TGTGCCAGCAGCCCGCCGGTGTCTAGCGGAGACAATGAGCAGTTCTTC. Translating gives CASSPPVSSGDNEQFF.

The chain uses TRBV4-1 and TRBJ2-1; 7 nucleotides line up with TRBD1. CDR1 and CDR2 from the germline V gene are MGHRA and YSYEKL. J gave up 10 bases and V 0 bases, and 3 bases lay outside the gene matches. The CDR3 contains 13 residues. The CDR3: CASSQEADREQFF. The DNA for the CDR3 is TGCGCCAGCAGCCAAGAGGCGGACAGGGAGCAGTTCTTC.